This TCR beta chain was recorded in a study of T cells in Graves' hyperthyroidism and ophthalmopathy. Whole-study findings and limits: Most expanded thyroid clonotypes above 0.001 also appeared in blood.

A roughly 9.7 ml volume of fresh peripheral blood provided the PBMCs. Per germline, CDR1 SGDLS and CDR2 YYNGEE. The CDR3 runs 14 residues. Deletions cut 2 bases from V and 5 bases from J, with 11 bases between. Amplification of TCR beta CDR3 regions was performed using RNA transcripts as template. TCR CDR3 underwent first-round RT-PCR with the HTBI primer set. MiXCR, run by TCRdb on the multiplex PCR reads, gives a single entry per CDR3 protein. The profile covers around 700,000 distinct CDR3 sequences, with under 45% appearing a single time and 31% taken by the ten largest. This clonotype was observed many times. Its target is not known.

Sequencing was done on a sample of blood. The receptor's source is a middle-aged woman with Graves' hyperthyroidism. This chain connects TRBV9 to TRBJ1-3; D gene unclear. CDR3 nucleotides: TGTGCCAGCAGCGTCGCGGGATCCAGAAACACCATATATTTT. Translation gives CASSVAGSRNTIYF.